These 11 T cell receptor beta chains were all obtained from the same sample, sequenced in a study of T cell changes during pregnancy in multiple sclerosis (dated by TCRdb to between 2018 and 2021). The method was the immunoSEQ multiplex PCR assay. The table comes from immuneACCESS by way of TCRdb, which keeps in-frame sequences with V and J called. Part of the clones is missing from these tables; in studies checked, under half for an unresolved V gene and the rest for unknown reasons. The sample records tens of thousands of clones, about 90% of which are singletons. The ten top clones hold 2.5% to 3% of the sample. Specimen: peripheral blood, collected in the second trimester of pregnancy. The receptors were gathered from a female donor in good health, enrolled as a control in a pregnancy study.

The V gene is TRBV10-1, the J gene TRBJ2-5; 9 positions match TRBD1. The CDR3 runs 20 residues. J was trimmed by 4 bases and V by 2 bases; bases with no gene match: 20. CDR1 WNHNN and CDR2 SYGVQD come from the germline V gene (reference sequence). Written as DNA, the CDR3 is TGCGCCAGCAGTGAGAAAGGGGCGTGGGGGACAGGGCCTTGGGGAGAGACCCAGTACTTC. This codes for CASSEKGAWGTGPWGETQYF.

This chain joins TRBV28 and TRBJ1-5, with a possible D match to TRBD1 (5 bases). The CDR3 runs to 14 residues. The germline CDR1 and CDR2 sequences are MDHEN and SYDVKM. V lost 2 bases, J lost 5 bases, and 10 bases lay in between. The CDR3: CASSLTGDYQPQHF. CDR3 DNA: TGTGCCAGCAGTTTAACCGGGGACTATCAGCCCCAGCATTTT.

This chain joins TRBV6-6 and TRBJ1-1; D not certain. V lost 6 bases and J 2 bases, leaving 4 bases between the germline ends. The CDR3 totals 11 residues. Germline-derived CDR1 and CDR2 are MNHNY and SVGAGI (reference sequence). The CDR3 DNA reads as TGTGCCAGCAGCCATAACACTGAAGCTTTCTTT. Encoded protein: CASSHNTEAFF.

This chain joins TRBV7-9 and TRBJ2-3; 7 bases line up with TRBD2. Germline CDR1 reads SEHNR; CDR2 reads FQNEAQ (reference sequence). The trim removed 4 bases at V and 7 bases at J, leaving 5 bases unmatched. This CDR3 spans 13 amino acids. In DNA form, the CDR3 reads TGTGCCAGCAGCTCAGCGGGGCCATATACGCAGTATTTT. As protein: CASSSAGPYTQYF. The full variable domain, with the rest looked up from reference TRBV7-9 and TRBJ2-3, is DTGVSQNPRHKITKRGQNVTFRCDPISEHNRLYWYRQTLGQGPEFLTYFQNEAQLEKSRLLSDRFSAERPKGSFSTLEIQRTEQGDSAMYLCASSSAGPYTQYFGPGTRLTVL.

V usage is TRBV19 and J usage is TRBJ1-4; D unclear. V was pared by 4 bases and J by 4 bases, with 13 bases between. There are 15 residues in the CDR3. CDR1 and CDR2 from the germline V gene are LNHDA and SQIVND (reference sequence). In DNA form, the CDR3 reads TGTGCCAGTAGTACGGGATTCCGGGTTAATGAAAAACTGTTTTTT. Protein: CASSTGFRVNEKLFF. Full variable domain (remainder filled in from reference TRBV19 and TRBJ1-4): DGGITQSPKYLFRKEGQNVTLSCEQNLNHDAMYWYRQDPGQGLRLIYYSQIVNDFQKGDIAEGYSVSREKKESFPLTVTSAQKNPTAFYLCASSTGFRVNEKLFFGSGTQLSVL.

The V call is TRBV19, the J call TRBJ2-2; 8 bases map to TRBD1. V dropped 5 bases and J dropped 1; count of bases not matched to a gene: 6. From germline, CDR1 is LNHDA and CDR2 SQIVND (reference sequence). The CDR3 loop spans 16 amino acids. This CDR3 is CASSVIGQGNTGELFF. Written as DNA, the CDR3 is TGTGCCAGTAGTGTAATCGGACAGGGGAACACCGGGGAGCTGTTTTTT.

V usage is TRBV4-2 and J usage is TRBJ2-7; 11 bases are shared with TRBD2. The trim removed 0 bases at V and 4 bases at J, leaving 8 bases unmatched. CDR1 and CDR2 from the germline V gene are LGHNA and YNFKEQ. The CDR3 spans 17 residues. CDR3 DNA: TGTGCCAGCAGCCAAGAGTATACTAGCGGGAGTTCTTACGAGCAGTACTTC. Protein sequence: CASSQEYTSGSSYEQYF.

The J gene is TRBJ2-3, the V gene TRBV7-8; TRBD2 might be the D (6 bases). Germline CDR1 and CDR2: SGHVS and FQNEAQ. CDR3 length equals 15 residues. V was trimmed by 3 bases and J by 6 bases, leaving 16 bases between them. The CDR3 loop is CASSFPESGHDTQYF. In DNA form, the CDR3 reads TGTGCCAGCAGCTTCCCCGAGAGCGGGCACGATACGCAGTATTTT.

The chain couples TRBV30 to TRBJ2-3; D is undetermined. V was pared by 0 bases and J by 2 bases, with 6 bases between. The germline V gene has CDR1 GTSNPN and CDR2 SVGIG (reference sequence). There are 13 residues in the CDR3. The CDR3 reads CAWSVRATDTQYF. Written as DNA, the CDR3 is TGTGCCTGGAGTGTACGAGCCACAGATACGCAGTATTTT.

V usage is TRBV9 and J usage is TRBJ1-2; no clear D. V was shortened by 3 bases and J by 5 bases, with 11 bases between the two germline ends. This CDR3 is 13 amino acids long. Per germline, CDR1 SGDLS and CDR2 YYNGEE. The chain's CDR3 is CASSAAEEYGYTF. The CDR3, as DNA: TGTGCCAGCAGCGCCGCAGAGGAATATGGCTACACCTTC.

V gene TRBV7-3 combines with J gene TRBJ2-3; no clear D. The germline V gene has CDR1 SGHTA and CDR2 FQGTGA. V lost 1 base and J 0 bases, leaving 5 bases between the germline ends. The CDR3 spans 14 residues. CDR3 sequence (DNA): TGTGCCAGCAGCTTAAGTACTAGCACAGATACGCAGTATTTT. Translation: CASSLSTSTDTQYF.